The subject of this entry is one TCR beta chain. The antigen is not known. These data are taken from a study of cytomegalovirus exposure and HLA in healthy donors. Use of 60 Vbeta and 13 Jbeta primers characterized the PCR. The repertoire was sequenced with immunoSEQ multiplex PCR; TCRdb's copy has only in-frame clones and lacks some. The sample includes roughly 100,000 clones, 9.5% to 15% of them seen just once. Study outcomes and limitations: Later analysis revealed greater clonal expansion in HLA-associated TCR beta chains than in equally common others. A later analysis appeared to link common viral pathogens to several of the most significant clusters. Immune exposure information comprised only CMV serostatus.

The CDR3 loop spans 14 amino acids. Germline CDR1 GTSNPN, CDR2 SVGIG (reference sequence). Germline trimming cut 3 bases from V and 0 bases from J; bases unmatched to any gene: 2. The genes are TRBV30 and TRBJ2-3, with 8 bases aligning to TRBD1. The source is a man aged 40-49 years in good health and CMV-seropositive. Source material: PBMCs. CDR3 protein: CAWRRTGSTDTQYF. CDR3 in DNA: TGTGCCTGGAGGAGGACAGGGAGCACAGATACGCAGTATTTT. Full variable domain (missing parts from reference TRBV30 and TRBJ2-3): SQTIHQWPATLVQPVGSPLSLECTVEGTSNPNLYWYRQAAGRGLQLLFYSVGIGQISSEVPQNLSASRPQDRQFILSSKKLLLSDSGFYLCAWRRTGSTDTQYFGPGTRLTVL.